This paragraph covers one T cell receptor (beta chain) sequence. Participant-given clinical history determined each cohort assignment. Participants classified as exposed had met a COVID-19 case within 2 weeks before study entry. Here immunoSEQ multiplex PCR was the method, and the copy in TCRdb shows in-frame clones only, minus some. The sample yields some 360,000 clones, roughly 86% seen once. This entry is derived from a study of blood T cell repertoires in COVID-19. Study-wide context: PBMCs, B-cell-depleted T cells, or T cells were the source of the cDNA or gDNA that made up the material.

Per the germline V gene, CDR1 is SEHNR and CDR2 is FQNEAQ (reference sequence). The ends were cut back, 3 bases at V and 7 bases at J, with 7 bases in the middle. The CDR3 loop spans 13 amino acids. The source is a woman younger than 45 who had been exposed to COVID-19. The chain couples TRBV7-9 to TRBJ1-6; tentatively, D is TRBD1 (5 bases). Input material: PBMCs or T cells enriched from blood (not recorded which). In DNA, the CDR3 is TGTGCCAGCAGCTTCCAGGGAAATTCACCCCTCCACTTT. Translating it yields CASSFQGNSPLHF.